A selection of T cell receptor beta chains follows, all from one sample in a study of T cells after yellow fever vaccination. Via MiXCR, TCRdb re-called the 5' RACE reads, giving one row per CDR3 protein. The data hold 240,000 or so distinct CDR3 sequences, with about 7.1% observed a single time. Sequences were derived from CD4+ T cells sorted from PBMCs, sampled 15 days after the yellow fever booster vaccination. The receptors here all came from a man aged 30-40 years who received the YFV17D yellow fever vaccine. Both conserved end residues are trimmed from each CDR3. Each record gives: J gene, V gene, D gene, CDR3 length, CDR3 protein. D genes are given only for firm matches.

J: TRBJ2-3
V: TRBV6-5
D: -
length: 13
CDR3: ASSYPPGTADTQY

J: TRBJ2-1
V: TRBV7-6
D: -
length: 10
CDR3: ASSPLGPEQF

J: TRBJ2-5
V: TRBV20-1
D: -
length: 9
CDR3: SARDIWTQY

J: TRBJ2-7
V: TRBV5-1
D: -
length: 13
CDR3: ASSPGASEAYEQY

J: TRBJ2-5
V: TRBV30
D: TRBD1
length: 10
CDR3: AYHRGPGTQY

J: TRBJ2-5
V: TRBV20-1
D: TRBD2
length: 14
CDR3: SAREGLAGLNETQY

J: TRBJ1-6
V: TRBV7-8
D: -
length: 15
CDR3: ASSLALRGGRNSPLH

J: TRBJ2-5
V: TRBV6-1
D: TRBD2
length: 12
CDR3: ASNPSLAEETQY

J: TRBJ2-6
V: TRBV5-1
D: -
length: 13
CDR3: ASSLILPGANVLT

J: TRBJ2-5
V: TRBV7-2
D: -
length: 11
CDR3: ASSLGGLETQY

J: TRBJ1-5
V: TRBV6-5
D: TRBD1
length: 15
CDR3: ASSYPTGQRNNQPQH

J: TRBJ2-1
V: TRBV7-2
D: TRBD2
length: 12
CDR3: ASSLTSAYNEQF

J: TRBJ2-5
V: TRBV20-1
D: -
length: 11
CDR3: SARVGTGETQY

J: TRBJ2-7
V: TRBV3-1
D: -
length: 10
CDR3: ASSQDRGEQY

J: TRBJ2-7
V: TRBV29-1
D: -
length: 10
CDR3: SVEGGEYEQY

J: TRBJ2-7
V: TRBV29-1
D: TRBD2
length: 10
CDR3: SVTSGSYEQY

J: TRBJ1-3
V: TRBV5-4
D: -
length: 13
CDR3: ASSSQGRLGNTIY

J: TRBJ2-1
V: TRBV5-1
D: TRBD2
length: 15
CDR3: ASSSTLAEYSYNEQF

J: TRBJ2-7
V: TRBV7-9
D: -
length: 10
CDR3: ASSPYLAEQY

J: TRBJ1-1
V: TRBV7-9
D: TRBD1
length: 10
CDR3: ASSPGTGEAF

J: TRBJ2-7
V: TRBV5-1
D: -
length: 13
CDR3: ASSLDSIRSYEQY

J: TRBJ2-5
V: TRBV7-8
D: -
length: 13
CDR3: ASSLARPSQETQY

J: TRBJ1-1
V: TRBV5-6
D: -
length: 12
CDR3: ASITGAFDTEAF

J: TRBJ2-1
V: TRBV15
D: TRBD2
length: 17
CDR3: ATSRLPTSQAGVRNEQF

J: TRBJ2-7
V: TRBV28
D: TRBD2
length: 12
CDR3: ASSPGLVPYEQY

J: TRBJ2-2
V: TRBV5-1
D: TRBD1
length: 16
CDR3: ASSSRPRQGRRDGELF

J: TRBJ2-7
V: TRBV6-1
D: TRBD2
length: 11
CDR3: ASRNGGGNEQY

J: TRBJ2-1
V: TRBV18
D: -
length: 16
CDR3: ASSPGEAVTSSYNEQF

J: TRBJ1-3
V: TRBV6-5
D: -
length: 13
CDR3: ASSYQADSGNTIY

J: TRBJ2-1
V: TRBV10-3
D: TRBD2
length: 14
CDR3: AISGTSGITANEQF

J: TRBJ2-2
V: TRBV19
D: TRBD2
length: 15
CDR3: ASSIGRASGNTGELF

J: TRBJ1-2
V: TRBV20-1
D: -
length: 11
CDR3: SATSQGHYGYT

J: TRBJ2-1
V: TRBV21-1
D: -
length: 14
CDR3: ASSTRGGASYNEQF

J: TRBJ1-2
V: TRBV20-1
D: -
length: 10
CDR3: SASRQAAGYT

J: TRBJ2-3
V: TRBV20-1
D: TRBD2
length: 12
CDR3: SARSGRGADTQY

J: TRBJ2-3
V: TRBV7-2
D: TRBD2
length: 15
CDR3: ASSTIQGTSGTDTQY

J: TRBJ2-1
V: TRBV5-6
D: TRBD1
length: 14
CDR3: ASSSLGQGAYNEQF

J: TRBJ1-5
V: TRBV20-1
D: -
length: 13
CDR3: SARDLAGRGQPQH

J: TRBJ1-2
V: TRBV6-5
D: -
length: 13
CDR3: ASSYRTATLYGYT

J: TRBJ1-1
V: TRBV7-6
D: -
length: 12
CDR3: ASSQARGSGEAF

J: TRBJ2-5
V: TRBV20-1
D: TRBD2
length: 12
CDR3: SASSPEGLATQY

J: TRBJ2-7
V: TRBV25-1
D: -
length: 12
CDR3: ASSVGGTYYEQY

J: TRBJ2-7
V: TRBV6-6
D: -
length: 8
CDR3: ASADYEQY

J: TRBJ2-1
V: TRBV11-3
D: TRBD2
length: 15
CDR3: ASSQGTSGRGYNEQF

J: TRBJ2-7
V: TRBV12-1
D: -
length: 14
CDR3: AGPGGCLNRDYEQY

J: TRBJ2-3
V: TRBV7-3
D: TRBD2
length: 13
CDR3: ASSLFAGGGDTQY

J: TRBJ2-7
V: TRBV29-1
D: TRBD2
length: 14
CDR3: SVVGTSGRSSYEQY

J: TRBJ2-3
V: TRBV21-1
D: -
length: 14
CDR3: ASSNYARPSTDTQY

J: TRBJ1-4
V: TRBV5-1
D: -
length: 12
CDR3: ASSYGQRNEKLF

J: TRBJ2-2
V: TRBV10-2
D: TRBD2
length: 15
CDR3: ASSDLAGGPGTGELF

J: TRBJ2-1
V: TRBV6-1
D: TRBD2
length: 11
CDR3: ASSGTSRGGQF